These 15 T cell receptor beta chains came from one sample sequenced in a study of blood T cell repertoires in COVID-19. The repertoire was sequenced with immunoSEQ multiplex PCR; TCRdb's copy has only in-frame clones and lacks some. The sample shows fewer than 200,000 clones, more than 70% of them seen only once. Sequencing input: PBMCs or T cells enriched from blood (not recorded which). These receptors came from a woman aged 45 to 65 in a cohort exposed to, infected with or recovered from COVID-19 (not recorded which).

The rearrangement uses TRBV15 and TRBJ1-4, with 8 bases fitting TRBD1. The V gene end was trimmed by 0 bases and the J gene end by 6 bases; junction bases not matched to a gene: 6. The CDR3 length is 16 residues. The germline V gene encodes CDR1 LNHNV and CDR2 YYDKDF (reference sequence). The CDR3 DNA sequence: TGTGCCACCAGCAGAGATGCGACAGGGGATCATGAAAAACTGTTTTTT. Encoded protein: CATSRDATGDHEKLFF.

V is TRBV19 and J is TRBJ1-1; D remains ambiguous. From germline, CDR1 is LNHDA and CDR2 SQIVND (reference sequence). The CDR3 contains 12 residues. Trimming took off 3 bases at V and 10 bases at J, with 12 bases between the two ends. DNA for the CDR3: TGTGCCAGTAGTATCTCGGGATCTGGAGCTTTCTTT. This codes for CASSISGSGAFF.

The chain carries TRBV19 and TRBJ1-1; D call uncertain. The CDR3 has 15 residues. Germline CDR1 and CDR2: LNHDA and SQIVND (reference sequence). The germline V and J ends were trimmed by 3 bases and 1 base, with 12 bases remaining between them. The DNA of the CDR3 is TGTGCCAGTAGTATTGGGCAGATAAAGAACACTGAAGCTTTCTTT. The encoded protein is CASSIGQIKNTEAFF.

This clone was seen just once. This rearrangement joins TRBV5-4 to TRBJ2-1, with D tentatively TRBD2 (5 bases). Trimming pared 4 bases from V and 3 bases from J, leaving 11 bases between. The germline gives CDR1 SGHNT, CDR2 YYREEE (reference sequence). The CDR3 sequence is 14 residues long. The CDR3 reads CASSPGLLYNEQFF. The CDR3 DNA reads as TGTGCCAGCAGCCCGGGGTTACTCTACAATGAGCAGTTCTTC.

There are a few counts of this clone. The chain links TRBV29-1 to TRBJ1-6; 7 nucleotides agree with TRBD1. With V trimmed by 4 bases and J by 9 bases, 6 bases remained unmatched. The V gene's germline CDR1 is SQVTM and CDR2 ANQGSEA. This CDR3 is 13 amino acids long. The CDR3 loop is CSVGEGAGSPLHF. Written as DNA, the CDR3 is TGCAGCGTTGGCGAGGGGGCGGGTTCACCCCTCCACTTT. Full variable domain (outside the CDR3, taken from reference TRBV29-1 and TRBJ1-6): SAVISQKPSRDICQRGTSLTIQCQVDSQVTMMFWYRQQPGQSLTLIATANQGSEATYESGFVIDKFPISRPNLTFSTLTVSNMSPEDSSIYLCSVGEGAGSPLHFGNGTRLTVT.

This clone came up once. V usage is TRBV7-3 and J usage is TRBJ2-5; possible D gene TRBD1, 7 bases. Trimming shortened V by 3 bases and J by 3 bases, and 8 bases separated the two germline ends. Germline CDR1 reads SGHTA; CDR2 reads FQGTGA. This CDR3 contains 13 residues. CDR3 amino acids: CASSFRGEETQYF. The CDR3 coding sequence is TGTGCCAGCAGCTTCAGGGGGGAAGAGACCCAGTACTTC.

This clone was seen once. The V and J genes are TRBV6-5 and TRBJ2-7; possible D gene TRBD2, 6 bases. Germline values: CDR1 MNHEY, CDR2 SVGAGI. Trimming pared 2 bases from V and 0 bases from J, leaving 14 bases between. CDR3 size: 16 residues. Here the CDR3 reads CASSYRGTVSSYEQYF. The CDR3 coding sequence is TGTGCCAGCAGTTACCGCGGGACGGTAAGCTCCTACGAGCAGTACTTC.

Many counts were recorded for this clone. This chain uses TRBV10-3 with TRBJ1-3; the D gene is possibly TRBD1 (6 bases). Deletions cut 0 bases from V and 8 bases from J, with 11 bases between. Germline V gives CDR1 ENHRY, CDR2 SYGVKD. This CDR3 contains 14 residues. CDR3 residues: CAISESSRGDTIYF. The CDR3 DNA follows: TGTGCCATCAGTGAGTCTTCCAGGGGAGACACCATATATTTT.

V gene TRBV5-4 combines with J gene TRBJ2-7; 8 nucleotides agree with TRBD2. Unmatched junction bases numbered 15, after V lost 2 bases and J lost 2 bases. Germline values: CDR1 SGHNT, CDR2 YYREEE (reference sequence). This CDR3 is built from 18 residues. This chain's CDR3 is CASSLSPPKAGATYEQYF. CDR3 bases: TGTGCCAGCAGCTTAAGTCCTCCGAAAGCGGGGGCAACCTACGAGCAGTACTTC.

The V gene is TRBV5-1, the J gene TRBJ2-2, with a tentative D call TRBD2 (6 bases). This CDR3 has 16 residues. Germline V gene sequence: CDR1 SGHRS, CDR2 YFSETQ. V was shortened by 5 bases and J by 0 bases, with 14 bases between the two germline ends. The CDR3 is CASSISGNANTGELFF. The CDR3 bases are TGCGCCAGCAGTATTAGCGGTAACGCGAACACCGGGGAGCTGTTTTTT.

In this sample, this clone turned up a few times. This rearrangement joins TRBV7-9 to TRBJ2-7; possibly TRBD1 for D (6 bases). Germline CDR1 SEHNR, CDR2 FQNEAQ (reference sequence). The CDR3 runs 14 residues. The germline V and J ends were trimmed by 3 bases and 2 bases, with 11 bases remaining between them. This chain's CDR3 is CASSFRDTAYEQYF. DNA for the CDR3: TGTGCCAGCAGCTTCAGGGACACAGCCTACGAGCAGTACTTC.

The J gene is TRBJ2-1, the V gene TRBV7-6, with 9 bases matching TRBD1. The germline V gene has CDR1 SGHVS and CDR2 FNYEAQ. The V gene end was trimmed by 5 bases and the J gene end by 11 bases; junction bases not matched to a gene: 10. The CDR3 totals 14 residues. The CDR3: CASSRSGTGSKQFF. As DNA, the CDR3 is TGTGCCAGCAGCCGATCCGGGACAGGGAGCAAGCAGTTCTTC.

The chain carries TRBV5-1 and TRBJ2-7; 14 bases align to TRBD2. CDR3 length equals 17 residues. Germline V gene data show CDR1 as SGHRS and CDR2 as YFSETQ. V dropped 4 bases and J dropped 6; count of bases not matched to a gene: 12. CDR3 loop: CASSTGTSGRFASEQYF. CDR3 nucleotide sequence: TGCGCCAGCAGCACCGGGACTAGCGGGAGATTTGCGTCCGAGCAGTACTTC.

This chain uses TRBV27 with TRBJ1-6; no clear D. Trimming cost V 3 bases and J 2 bases, with 11 bases left between them. In germline, CDR1 is MNHEY, CDR2 SMNVEV (reference sequence). This CDR3 is built from 16 residues. The CDR3 loop reads CASSLWRAPYNSPLHF. DNA for the CDR3: TGTGCCAGCAGTTTGTGGAGGGCTCCCTATAATTCACCCCTCCACTTT.

CDR3 in amino acids: CASSPTPGTLITGELFF. Here the CDR3 DNA reads TGTGCCAGCAGCCCCACCCCCGGGACACTTATCACCGGGGAGCTGTTTTTT. The chain is built from TRBV7-3 and TRBJ2-2; D may be TRBD1 (6 bases). Germline V gene data show CDR1 as SGHTA and CDR2 as FQGTGA. Trimming left V 5 bases short and J 4 bases short, with 20 bases between. The CDR3 spans 17 residues.